This T cell receptor beta chain came from a study of blood T cell repertoires in COVID-19. Study summary: Collection of acute and convalescent COVID-19 samples took place in the United States, Italy and Spain. T cells, B-cell-depleted T cells, or PBMCs provided the cDNA or gDNA that served as material.

This clone was seen a few times. As processed by the authors: How many nucleated cells were present was estimated from reference gene primer amplification. Some clones are missing from TCRdb's copy, which holds only in-frame ones; the method was immunoSEQ multiplex PCR. Clonal size and the V and J genes are those of that table, whereas D and trimming came from the DNA. The repertoire holds about 220,000 clones, with around 82% as singletons. Between the trimmed V and J ends, which lost 6 bases and 6 bases, there was a span of 14 bases. CDR1 is MNHEY, CDR2 SMNVEV, per germline (reference sequence). The CDR3 runs to 13 residues.

The rearrangement joins TRBV27 to TRBJ1-1; TRBD1 is a possible D gene (6 bases). This receptor was identified in a woman in her 70s with acute or convalescent COVID-19. The sequencing input was peripheral blood. The CDR3 reads CASSYSQGSEAFF. The CDR3 nucleotides read TGTGCCAGCAGCTACTCACAGGGCTCTGAAGCTTTCTTT.